This T cell receptor (beta chain) is drawn from a study of blood T cells in healthy people across ages. General study points: Nothing was known about donor CMV status, and this possibly confounded expanded clonotype changes.

As for this clonotype: Its antigen is currently unknown.

With a J-beta primer mix and a sample-barcoded 5' primer, a second PCR ran about 6 to 11 cycles. From the 5' RACE reads, TCRdb called clonotypes with MiXCR, one entry per CDR3 protein. The data contain around 670,000 distinct CDR3 sequences, about 30% of them singletons. The CDR3 sequence is 14 residues long. Per the germline V gene, CDR1 is SGHTA and CDR2 is FQGNSA. J lost 5 bases, V lost 5 bases, and 7 bases had no gene match. Sequencing was done on a sample of blood. V gene TRBV7-2 combines with J gene TRBJ2-3; 7 bases line up with TRBD2. The clonotype was recovered from a woman older than 75 in good health. CDR3 amino acids: CASSPLGGGDTQYF. CDR3 nucleotides: TGTGCCAGCAGCCCTCTGGGGGGGGGAGATACGCAGTATTTT.